One sample yielded the 27 T cell receptor beta chains listed below, sequenced in a study of T cell responses to AZD1222 COVID-19 vaccine. The method was immunoSEQ multiplex PCR; TCRdb's version includes in-frame clones alone and lacks a portion of them. The profile covers tens of thousands of clones, with 87% appearing a single time and approximately 2.5% taken by the ten largest. The sample was peripheral blood, taken 28 days after the second AZD1222 dose. The receptors originated from an adult who received the AZD1222 COVID-19 vaccine.

The count of this clone is one. This rearrangement joins TRBV19 to TRBJ1-5, with 9 bases lining up with TRBD1. With V trimmed by 7 bases and J by 7 bases, 8 bases remained unmatched. The CDR3 extends over 14 amino acids. The germline V gene encodes CDR1 LNHDA and CDR2 SQIVND (reference sequence). CDR3 loop: CASIPGQGGQPQHF. In DNA form, the CDR3 reads TGTGCCAGTATTCCGGGACAGGGAGGCCAGCCCCAGCATTTT. The full variable domain, its missing parts supplied by reference TRBV19 and TRBJ1-5, is DGGITQSPKYLFRKEGQNVTLSCEQNLNHDAMYWYRQDPGQGLRLIYYSQIVNDFQKGDIAEGYSVSREKKESFPLTVTSAQKNPTAFYLCASIPGQGGQPQHFGDGTRLSIL.

This clone was seen just once. The chain is built from TRBV5-4 and TRBJ2-2; 8 bases match TRBD1. The V and J ends lost 2 bases and 0 bases, in that order; junction bases with no gene match: 0. Germline CDR1 reads SGHNT; CDR2 reads YYREEE (reference sequence). There are 15 residues in the CDR3. This CDR3 is CASSFRGPNTGELFF. For the CDR3, the DNA is TGTGCCAGCAGCTTCAGGGGGCCGAACACCGGGGAGCTGTTTTTT.

The rearrangement uses TRBV5-1 and TRBJ1-4; no firm D call. The CDR3 sequence is 13 residues long. Trimming stripped 2 bases from V and 5 bases from J, with 7 bases between. The germline V gene has CDR1 SGHRS and CDR2 YFSETQ. The CDR3 reads CASSFPGNEKLFF. The CDR3 coding sequence is TGCGCCAGCAGCTTCCCCGGGAATGAAAAACTGTTTTTT.

CDR3 loop: CASSLAGQGNYGYTF. CDR3 bases: TGTGCCAGCAGCCTAGCGGGACAGGGGAACTATGGCTACACCTTC. The chain recombines TRBV28 with TRBJ1-2, with TRBD1 identical over 10 bases. Germline V CDR1 and CDR2: MDHEN, SYDVKM. The CDR3 extends over 15 amino acids. The V segment lost 6 bases and the J segment 2 bases; nucleotides outside the gene matches: 6.

CDR3 sequence (DNA): TGTGCCAGCAGCACCCGGACAGGGGGCAATGAGCAGTTCTTC. Translating it yields CASSTRTGGNEQFF. The rearrangement joins TRBV11-3 to TRBJ2-1; 10 nucleotides match TRBD1. Germline CDR1 and CDR2: SGHNT and YENEEA. The J segment lost 6 bases and the V segment lost 5 bases, leaving 4 bases of the junction unmatched. The CDR3 loop spans 14 amino acids.

The rearrangement uses TRBV7-9 and TRBJ2-1; D is perhaps TRBD2 (6 bases). The germline CDR1 and CDR2 sequences are SEHNR and FQNEAQ (reference sequence). V was cut by 0 bases and J by 2 bases, with 8 bases left in between. CDR3 length: 15 residues. CDR3 amino acids: CASSLASGTYNEQFF. In DNA, the CDR3 is TGTGCCAGCAGCTTAGCTAGCGGAACCTACAATGAGCAGTTCTTC.

The genes are TRBV4-1 and TRBJ2-7; 9 nucleotides agree with TRBD1. The V and J ends lost 0 bases and 3 bases, in that order; junction bases with no gene match: 6. The CDR3 length is 16 residues. The germline V gene encodes CDR1 MGHRA and CDR2 YSYEKL. DNA of the CDR3: TGCGCCAGCAGCCAAGAAGAGGGACAGGGAGTCTACGAGCAGTACTTC. Translation gives CASSQEEGQGVYEQYF.

This CDR3 reads CASSLRTGNAGANVLTF. CDR3 in DNA: TGCGCCAGCAGCTTACGGACAGGGAATGCTGGGGCCAACGTCCTGACTTTC. The chain uses TRBV5-1 and TRBJ2-6; 8 bases are a match to TRBD1. The CDR3 consists of 17 residues. Germline V gene sequence: CDR1 SGHRS, CDR2 YFSETQ. V was clipped by 2 bases and J by 2 bases; unmatched bases: 6.

The gene calls are TRBV20-1 and TRBJ2-5; possible D gene TRBD1, 5 bases. The CDR3 runs 14 residues. The germline CDR1 and CDR2 sequences are DFQATT and SNEGSKA (reference sequence). Trimming removed 3 bases at V and 3 bases at J, with 14 bases between. The CDR3 loop reads CSASRVGLEETQYF. CDR3 sequence (DNA): TGCAGTGCTAGTCGGGTGGGGCTGGAAGAGACCCAGTACTTC.

The chain couples TRBV27 to TRBJ2-7; D gene uncertain. The germline V and J ends were trimmed by 5 bases and 1 base, with 15 bases remaining between them. The germline V gene encodes CDR1 MNHEY and CDR2 SMNVEV (reference sequence). The CDR3 sequence is 15 residues long. In DNA form, the CDR3 reads TGTGCCAGCAGTCCCAGACCACCCAGGTCCTACGAGCAGTACTTC. Translating it yields CASSPRPPRSYEQYF.

In its sample, this clone was seen a few times. The V gene is TRBV3-1 (or the pseudogene TRBV3-2), the J gene TRBJ1-2; D might be TRBD1 (5 bases). The CDR3 totals 15 residues. The germline V gene encodes CDR1 LGHDT and CDR2 YNNKEL (reference sequence). Trimming stripped 1 base from V and 0 bases from J, with 9 bases between. The CDR3 sequence is CASSQGGFPNYGYTF. The CDR3 nucleotides are TGTGCCAGCAGCCAAGGGGGGTTTCCTAACTATGGCTACACCTTC.

The chain combines TRBV10-1 with TRBJ2-2; no definite D call. Germline V gives CDR1 WNHNN, CDR2 SYGVQD (reference sequence). The CDR3 runs to 13 residues. Deletions cut 4 bases from V and 5 bases from J, with 8 bases between. The CDR3 nucleotides read TGCGCCAGCAGTGTTGCGAGGACCGGGGAGCTGTTTTTT. Its protein is CASSVARTGELFF.

This chain uses TRBV23-1 with TRBJ1-5; D gene ambiguous. TRBV23-1 is noted as an ORF with a role that remains uncertain. The CDR3 runs to 13 residues. V was trimmed by 0 bases and J by 7 bases, leaving 7 bases between them. CDR3 residues: CASSQSRGQPQHF. The CDR3 bases are TGCGCCAGCAGTCAATCTCGAGGGCAGCCCCAGCATTTT.

V and J are TRBV30 and TRBJ1-1, with 9 bases aligning to TRBD1. Germline V lookup: CDR1 GTSNPN, CDR2 SVGIG (reference sequence). CDR3 length equals 14 residues. The V segment lost 4 bases and the J segment 4 bases; nucleotides outside the gene matches: 7. The CDR3 is CAWTVRDRATEAFF. As DNA, the CDR3 is TGTGCCTGGACCGTAAGGGACAGGGCCACTGAAGCTTTCTTT.

The genes are TRBV19 and TRBJ2-3; D gene unclear. Trimming cost V 8 bases and J 0 bases, with 12 bases left between them. From germline, CDR1 is LNHDA and CDR2 SQIVND (reference sequence). This CDR3 is 14 amino acids long. The CDR3, as DNA: TGTGCCAGTCAGGACCGTCGTAGCACAGATACGCAGTATTTT. This gives the protein CASQDRRSTDTQYF.

The chain recombines TRBV3-1 (or the pseudogene TRBV3-2) with TRBJ2-7; D may be TRBD2 (6 bases). The V end was cut by 5 bases, the J end by 6 bases, with 14 bases between. Germline CDR1 is LGHDT and CDR2 is YNNKEL (reference sequence). The CDR3 loop spans 13 amino acids. The CDR3 sequence: CASSAGRGSEQYF. The DNA for the CDR3 is TGTGCCAGCAGCGCGGGAAGAGGTTCCGAGCAGTACTTC.

Relative to its sample, this clone is medium-sized. The chain couples TRBV7-9 to TRBJ2-7; 10 nucleotides align to TRBD1. This CDR3 has 15 residues. Germline loops: CDR1 SEHNR, CDR2 FQNEAQ (reference sequence). Losses at the gene ends were 7 bases for V and 4 bases for J; bases not matched to a gene: 10. Written as DNA, the CDR3 is TGTGCCAGCACTACAATCCCGGGACAGGGGTACGAGCAGTACTTC. Translating gives CASTTIPGQGYEQYF.

V usage is TRBV7-9 and J usage is TRBJ2-1; 9 bases line up with TRBD2. The length of the CDR3 is 17 residues. With 2 bases clipped from V and 8 bases from J, the junction kept 13 bases outside the gene matches. Per the germline V gene, CDR1 is SEHNR and CDR2 is FQNEAQ (reference sequence). This CDR3 reads CASSLIRLAGGIDEQFF. CDR3 bases: TGTGCCAGCAGCTTAATAAGGCTCGCGGGAGGGATCGATGAGCAGTTCTTC.

DNA of the CDR3: TGCGCCAGCAGCCAAGATCGGGGACTAGGAGTGAATAATGAGCAGTTCTTC. Translation gives CASSQDRGLGVNNEQFF. J is TRBJ2-1 and V is TRBV4-1; TRBD2 agrees at 8 bases. The germline CDR1 and CDR2 sequences are MGHRA and YSYEKL. V shed 0 bases and J 7 bases; nucleotides not matched to a gene: 11. CDR3 length: 17 residues.

This clone has a single count. This chain links TRBV24-1 with TRBJ1-2; no reliable D call. CDR1 KGHDR and CDR2 SFDVKD come from the germline V gene. The CDR3 totals 12 residues. The V end lost 9 bases, the J end lost 7 bases, and 14 bases lay between the germline ends. This chain's CDR3 is CATGNGIGGYTF. In DNA, the CDR3 is TGTGCCACCGGGAACGGGATTGGTGGCTACACCTTC.

This clone came up a few times. The genes are TRBV30 and TRBJ1-4; tentatively, D is TRBD1 (5 bases). The length of the CDR3 is 10 residues. Germline values: CDR1 GTSNPN, CDR2 SVGIG (reference sequence). V was trimmed by 6 bases and J by 10 bases, leaving 9 bases between them. DNA of the CDR3: TGTGCCTGTGCCGGGGGAAAACTGTTTTTT. This encodes CACAGGKLFF. The variable domain in full, completed from reference TRBV30 and TRBJ1-4, reads SQTIHQWPATLVQPVGSPLSLECTVEGTSNPNLYWYRQAAGRGLQLLFYSVGIGQISSEVPQNLSASRPQDRQFILSSKKLLLSDSGFYLCACAGGKLFFGSGTQLSVL.

The chain combines TRBV7-3 with TRBJ2-7; TRBD1 or TRBD2 may be the D gene (5 bases each). The CDR3 consists of 15 residues. Germline lookup yields CDR1 SGHTA and CDR2 FQGTGA. Deletions cut 5 bases from V and 4 bases from J, with 18 bases between. In DNA, the CDR3 is TGTGCCAGCAGCCCCACCCCAGGGCGCGGGTACGAGCAGTACTTC. As protein: CASSPTPGRGYEQYF.

J is TRBJ2-7 and V is TRBV6-4; D ambiguous. Looked up from germline, CDR1 is MRHNA and CDR2 is SNTAGT. The CDR3 is 16 residues long. V was clipped by 7 bases and J by 0 bases, with 19 bases between them. The CDR3 bases are TGTGCCAGCACTGGATCCCGACGCAGTGACTCCTACGAGCAGTACTTC. Translated, it gives CASTGSRRSDSYEQYF.

V gene TRBV18 combines with J gene TRBJ1-1, with D possibly TRBD1 on 6 matching bases. Germline V lookup: CDR1 KGHSH, CDR2 LQKENI. With 2 bases removed from V and 1 base from J, the gap between germline ends came to 8 bases. The CDR3 is 14 amino acids. The CDR3 DNA reads as TGTGCCAGCTCACCAGAGACAGGGAACACTGAAGCTTTCTTT. Translation gives CASSPETGNTEAFF.

V gene TRBV11-3 combines with J gene TRBJ2-1, with a possible D match to TRBD1 (5 bases). CDR1 SGHNT and CDR2 YENEEA come from the germline V gene. Trimming took 5 bases from V and 5 from J, leaving 13 bases between them. The CDR3 spans 14 residues. CDR3 coding DNA: TGTGCCAGCAGCGCGAGGACACGCCACAATGAGCAGTTCTTC. It codes for CASSARTRHNEQFF.

The chain couples TRBV24-1 to TRBJ2-7; D tentatively fits TRBD1 or TRBD2 (6 bases each). The CDR3 sequence is 16 residues long. Germline CDR1 and CDR2: KGHDR and SFDVKD. Trimming stripped 2 bases from V and 5 bases from J, with 18 bases between. CDR3 nucleotides: TGTGCCACCAGTGATTCCCACGGGGGACACCCCAACGAGCAGTACTTC. Amino acid sequence: CATSDSHGGHPNEQYF.

V gene TRBV10-3 combines with J gene TRBJ1-4; TRBD1 might be the D (6 bases). Germline values: CDR1 ENHRY, CDR2 SYGVKD. With 0 bases removed from V and 5 bases from J, the gap between germline ends came to 16 bases. The CDR3 has 17 residues. CDR3 DNA sequence: TGTGCCATCAGTGAGTCCACCCGGAGGGGGATCAATGAAAAACTGTTTTTT. Translating gives CAISESTRRGINEKLFF.